This T cell receptor (beta chain) comes out of a study of T-cell memory formation after mild COVID-19. This clonotype was detected only a few times. Its specificity is not known. This CDR3 region has 14 residues. Germline trimming cut 6 bases from V and 2 bases from J; bases unmatched to any gene: 5. CDR1 is SGHTA, CDR2 FQGNSA, per germline. TCRdb independently ran MiXCR on the 5' RACE reads; one entry per CDR3 protein. The data show about 610,000 distinct CDR3 sequences, with 15% to 20% seen just once and about 8.1% held by the top ten. Findings and caveats of the study: CD8+ contracting clones occupied EMRA, while CD4+ ones occupied mainly CM and EM. Some clones that responded turned up in pre-infection memory, which suggests that cross-reactive memory joined in.

This rearrangement joins TRBV7-2 to TRBJ2-3; 7 bases agree with TRBD2. Specimen: PBMCs or a T cell subset sorted from them (not recorded which). The clonotype originates from an adult woman who had mild COVID-19 (a few samples of this study predate the infection). Cell type and time point are not known. The CDR3 DNA sequence: TGTGCCAGCAGGTTGGGAGGGTTCACAGATACGCAGTATTTT. Translated, it gives CASRLGGFTDTQYF.